This paragraph reports one T cell receptor (beta chain). What it binds is unknown. CDR1 SSHAT and CDR2 FNYEAQ come from the germline V gene (reference sequence). Trimming removed 3 bases at V and 1 base at J, with 9 bases between. The CDR3 length is 14 residues. This specimen comes from a study of memory CD4+ T cells and cytomegalovirus serostatus. Overall study: Donors were healthy Belgian adults, 8 to 10 CMV seropositive and 20 to 30 seronegative. Study results and limitations: Of under 200 reported CMV TCRbeta sequences, roughly 70 were found in memory CD4+ repertoires. A US-trained random forest predicted CMV serostatus with median AUC about 0.92.

The sort gate was single viable CD3+CD4+CD8-CD45RO+ cells for memory CD4+ T cells. Here immunoSEQ multiplex PCR was the method, and the copy in TCRdb shows in-frame clones only, minus some. The sample has tens of thousands of clones; 79% are singletons. Source material: memory CD4+ T cells from blood. This clonotype originated in an adult in good health and CMV-seronegative. The chain carries TRBV7-7 and TRBJ2-5, with D perhaps TRBD1 (6 bases). The chain's CDR3 is CASSLGASQETQYF. Here the CDR3 DNA reads TGTGCCAGCAGCTTGGGGGCCTCCCAAGAGACCCAGTACTTC. The whole variable domain, filled in from reference TRBV7-7 and TRBJ2-5, reads GAGVSQSPRYKVTKRGQDVTLRCDPISSHATLYWYQQALGQGPEFLTYFNYEAQPDKSGLPSDRFSAERPEGSISTLTIQRTEQRDSAMYRCASSLGASQETQYFGPGTRLLVL.